The clone carrying this TCR beta chain has more than one count but fewer than ten. The TCRbeta library incorporated unique molecular identifiers. TCRdb used MiXCR to reprocess the PCR reads, holding one entry per CDR3 protein. The sample shows hundreds of thousands of distinct CDR3 sequences, 16% of them seen only once. The source of the sample is a study of T-cell reconstitution after alpha-beta-depleted transplantation in children. CDR1 and CDR2 (germline): DFQATT, SNEGSKA (reference sequence). The germline V and J ends were trimmed by 0 bases and 0 bases, with 3 bases remaining between them. The CDR3 is made up of 13 amino acids.

The J gene is TRBJ2-1, the V gene TRBV20-1; unclear D gene. The clonotype comes from a male patient younger than 18 who had a stem cell transplant for acute lymphoblastic leukemia, so the T cells may come from the graft donor. Material: PBMCs, mostly from graft donor cells, obtained 360 days after TCRalphabeta/CD19-depleted stem cell transplant. The CDR3 reads CSARDYSYNEQFF. CDR3 in DNA: TGCAGTGCTAGAGACTACTCCTACAATGAGCAGTTCTTC.